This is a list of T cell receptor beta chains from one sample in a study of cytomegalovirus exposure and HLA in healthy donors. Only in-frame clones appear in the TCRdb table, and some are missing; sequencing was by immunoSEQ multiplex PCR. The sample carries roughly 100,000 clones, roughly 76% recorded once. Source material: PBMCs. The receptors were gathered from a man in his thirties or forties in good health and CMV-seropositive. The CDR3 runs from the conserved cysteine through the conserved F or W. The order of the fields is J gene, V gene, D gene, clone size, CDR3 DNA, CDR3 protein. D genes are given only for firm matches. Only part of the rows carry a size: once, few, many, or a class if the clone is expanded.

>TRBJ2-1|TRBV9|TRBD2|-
TGTGCCAGCAGCGAAGGGGGCGGACTAGCGGGGGGAGAGCAGTTCTTC
CASSEGGGLAGGEQFF
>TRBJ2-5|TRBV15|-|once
TGTGCCACCAGCAGATCGGACAGCCAAGAGACCCAGTACTTC
CATSRSDSQETQYF
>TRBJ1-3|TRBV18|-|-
TGTGCCAGCTCACCAGTAGGCAGGGATGGAAACACCATATATTTT
CASSPVGRDGNTIYF
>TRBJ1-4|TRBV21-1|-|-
TGTGCCAGCAGCAAAGGGGGCGAGACAGGGGAGTTGAAGGAAAAACTGTTTTTT
CASSKGGETGELKEKLFF
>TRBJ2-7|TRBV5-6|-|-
TGTGCCAGCAGCTTAGAACAGGGACGCTACGAGCAGTACTTC
CASSLEQGRYEQYF
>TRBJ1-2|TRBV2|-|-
TGTGCCAGCAGGGGGGAGGGAAATGGCTACACCTTC
CASRGEGNGYTF
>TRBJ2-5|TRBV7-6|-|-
TGTGCCAGCAGCTTACTCGCCAGAAGCCAAGAGACCCAGTACTTC
CASSLLARSQETQYF
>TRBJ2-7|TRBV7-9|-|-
TGTGCCAGCAGCCCCCGACAGCGAGGCTACGAGCAGTACTTC
CASSPRQRGYEQYF
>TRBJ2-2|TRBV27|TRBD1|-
TGTGCCAGCAGTCCTAGACAGGGGGTAACCGGGGAGCTGTTTTTT
CASSPRQGVTGELFF
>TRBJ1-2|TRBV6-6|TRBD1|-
TGTGCCAGCAGCCCAGACAGCTACAGGGGTCGAGGAGGCTACACCTTC
CASSPDSYRGRGGYTF
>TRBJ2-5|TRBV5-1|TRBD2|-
TGCGCCAGCAGCCTCAACCTCCTTAGCGGGGGAGGTAGGGAGACCCAGTACTTC
CASSLNLLSGGGRETQYF
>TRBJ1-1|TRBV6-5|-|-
TGTGCCAGCAGTTACTCGACAGGGAACACTGAAGCTTTCTTT
CASSYSTGNTEAFF
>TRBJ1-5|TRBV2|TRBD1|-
TGTGCCAGCAGTGGGGACAGGGGTGGTAATCAGCCCCAGCATTTT
CASSGDRGGNQPQHF
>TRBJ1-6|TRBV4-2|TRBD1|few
TGTGCCAGCAGCCAAGACAATACAGGGGTAGGTTCACCCCTCCACTTT
CASSQDNTGVGSPLHF
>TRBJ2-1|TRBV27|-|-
TGTGCCAGCAGTCCAGACAGCTACAATGAGCAGTTCTTC
CASSPDSYNEQFF
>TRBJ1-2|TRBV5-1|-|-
TGCGCCGGCAGCTTGGTCGCAGGGGACTATGGCTACACCTTC
CAGSLVAGDYGYTF
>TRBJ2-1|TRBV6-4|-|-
TGTGCCAGCAGAATTCCGGGACATACCTACAATGAGCAGTTCTTC
CASRIPGHTYNEQFF
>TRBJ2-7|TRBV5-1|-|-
TGCGCCAGCAGCTTGATATCGCAGGGCCCCTACGAGCAGTACTTC
CASSLISQGPYEQYF
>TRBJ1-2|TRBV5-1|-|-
TGCGCCAGCAGCCCCGAGGCGGGGAACTATGGCTACACCTTC
CASSPEAGNYGYTF
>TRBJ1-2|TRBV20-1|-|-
TGCAGTGCCAGGGCTAACTATGGCTACACCTTC
CSARANYGYTF
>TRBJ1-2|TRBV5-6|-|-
TGTGCCAGCAGCTTGAAGGTGGGGGGGCACTATGGCTACACCTTC
CASSLKVGGHYGYTF
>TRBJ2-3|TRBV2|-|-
TGTGCCAGCAGTGGCGAGATGCGGGGAATAGATACGCAGTATTTT
CASSGEMRGIDTQYF
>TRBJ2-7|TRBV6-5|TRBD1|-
TGTGCCAGCAGTTACCAAGACAGGGGTGCCGAGCAGTACTTC
CASSYQDRGAEQYF
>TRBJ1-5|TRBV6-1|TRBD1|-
TGTGCCAGCAGTGACCACAGGGGAACGACGGCCCAGCATTTT
CASSDHRGTTAQHF